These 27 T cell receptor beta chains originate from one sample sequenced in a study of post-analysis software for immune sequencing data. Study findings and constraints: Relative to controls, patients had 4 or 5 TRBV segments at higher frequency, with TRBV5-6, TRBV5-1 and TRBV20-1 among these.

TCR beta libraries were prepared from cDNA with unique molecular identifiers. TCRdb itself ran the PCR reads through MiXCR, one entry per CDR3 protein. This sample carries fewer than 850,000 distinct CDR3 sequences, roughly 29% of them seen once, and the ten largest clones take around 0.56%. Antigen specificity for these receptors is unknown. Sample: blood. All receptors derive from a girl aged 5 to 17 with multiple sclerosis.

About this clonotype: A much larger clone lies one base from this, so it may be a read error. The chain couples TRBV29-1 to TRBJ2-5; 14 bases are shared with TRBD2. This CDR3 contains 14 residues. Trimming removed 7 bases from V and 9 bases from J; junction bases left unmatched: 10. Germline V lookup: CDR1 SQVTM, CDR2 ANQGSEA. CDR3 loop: CSAGTSGGIKAQYF. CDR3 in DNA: TGCAGCGCTGGGACTAGCGGGGGTATAAAGGCCCAGTACTTC.

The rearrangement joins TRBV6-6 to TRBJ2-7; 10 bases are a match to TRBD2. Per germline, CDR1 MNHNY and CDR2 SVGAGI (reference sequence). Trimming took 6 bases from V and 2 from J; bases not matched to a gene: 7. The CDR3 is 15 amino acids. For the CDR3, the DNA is TGTGCCAGCAGGACGGAGCGGGAGGGCCCCTACGAGCAGTACTTC. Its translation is CASRTEREGPYEQYF.

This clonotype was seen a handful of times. CDR3 DNA: TGTGCCAGCAGTTTAGGGCTAGCGGGAGGACCAGGAGAGACCCAGTACTTC. Its translation is CASSLGLAGGPGETQYF. V gene TRBV12-3 or TRBV12-4 combines with J gene TRBJ2-5; 11 nucleotides match TRBD2. The CDR3 extends over 17 amino acids. V lost 1 base and J lost 4; bases outside the gene matches: 8.

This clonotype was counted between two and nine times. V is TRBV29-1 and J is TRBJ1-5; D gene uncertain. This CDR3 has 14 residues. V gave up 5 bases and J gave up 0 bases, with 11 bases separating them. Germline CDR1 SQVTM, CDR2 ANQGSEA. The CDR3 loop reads CSVISADSNQPQHF. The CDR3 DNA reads TGCAGCGTTATCTCGGCAGATAGCAATCAGCCCCAGCATTTT.

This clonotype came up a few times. CDR3 nucleotides: TGTGCCAGCAGCAACCGACTGACTAGCGGGGGGTCCCACAATGAGCAGTTCTTC. It is translated as CASSNRLTSGGSHNEQFF. This chain uses TRBV7-2 with TRBJ2-1; 13 bases map to TRBD2. In germline, CDR1 is SGHTA, CDR2 FQGNSA. The CDR3 contains 18 residues. Unmatched junction bases numbered 12, after V lost 5 bases and J lost 5 bases.

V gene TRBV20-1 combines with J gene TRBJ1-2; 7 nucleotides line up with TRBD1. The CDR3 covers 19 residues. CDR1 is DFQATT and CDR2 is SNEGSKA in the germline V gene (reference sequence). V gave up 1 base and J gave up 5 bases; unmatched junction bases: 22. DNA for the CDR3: TGCAGTGCTAGAGTGGGGACAGCCCGGAGGATCCTTAACCCTTATGGCTACACCTTC. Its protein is CSARVGTARRILNPYGYTF.

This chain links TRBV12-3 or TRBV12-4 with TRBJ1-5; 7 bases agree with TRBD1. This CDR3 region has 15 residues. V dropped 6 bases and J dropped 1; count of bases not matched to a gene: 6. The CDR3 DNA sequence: TGTGCCAGCAGAACGACAGGGTTAAGCAATCAGCCCCAGCATTTT. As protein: CASRTTGLSNQPQHF.

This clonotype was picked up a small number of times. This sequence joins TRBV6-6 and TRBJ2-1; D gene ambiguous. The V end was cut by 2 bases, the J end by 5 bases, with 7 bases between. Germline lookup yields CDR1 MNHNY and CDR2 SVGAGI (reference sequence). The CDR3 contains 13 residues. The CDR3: CASSYGPHNEQFF. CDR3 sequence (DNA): TGTGCCAGCAGTTACGGACCGCACAATGAGCAGTTCTTC.

The CDR3 here is CASSYSGTGENAAEQYF. DNA of the CDR3: TGTGCCAGCAGTTACTCGGGGACAGGGGAGAACGCGGCCGAGCAGTACTTC. The chain combines TRBV6-6 with TRBJ2-5; 10 bases line up with TRBD1. The J call is in doubt because the DNA end fits TRBJ2-7 better. The V gene's germline CDR1 is MNHNY and CDR2 SVGAGI (reference sequence). The CDR3 extends over 17 amino acids.

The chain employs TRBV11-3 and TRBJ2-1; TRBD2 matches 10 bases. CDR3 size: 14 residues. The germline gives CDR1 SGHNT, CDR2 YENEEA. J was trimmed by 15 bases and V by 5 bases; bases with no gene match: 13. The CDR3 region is CASSPKREGPPMFF. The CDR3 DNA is TGTGCCAGCAGCCCAAAGCGGGAGGGCCCCCCGATGTTCTTC.

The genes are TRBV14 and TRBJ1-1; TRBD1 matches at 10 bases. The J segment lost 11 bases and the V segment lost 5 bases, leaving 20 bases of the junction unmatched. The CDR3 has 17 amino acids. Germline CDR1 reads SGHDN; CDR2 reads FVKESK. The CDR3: CASSEYYGTGAANLAFF. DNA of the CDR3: TGTGCCAGCAGCGAGTATTACGGGACAGGGGCCGCAAATTTGGCTTTCTTT.

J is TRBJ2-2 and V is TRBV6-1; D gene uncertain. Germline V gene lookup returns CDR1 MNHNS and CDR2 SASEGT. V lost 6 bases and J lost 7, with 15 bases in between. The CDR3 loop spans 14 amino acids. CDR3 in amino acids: CASSDQKEVGELFF. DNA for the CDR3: TGTGCCAGCAGCGACCAAAAAGAGGTCGGGGAGCTGTTTTTT.

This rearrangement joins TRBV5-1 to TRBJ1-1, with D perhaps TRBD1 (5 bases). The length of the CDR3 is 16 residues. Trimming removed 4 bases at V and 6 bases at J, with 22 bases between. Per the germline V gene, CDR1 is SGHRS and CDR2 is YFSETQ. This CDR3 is CASSPYNRGGIAEAFF. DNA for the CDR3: TGCGCCAGCAGCCCATACAACCGGGGGGGGATAGCTGAAGCTTTCTTT.

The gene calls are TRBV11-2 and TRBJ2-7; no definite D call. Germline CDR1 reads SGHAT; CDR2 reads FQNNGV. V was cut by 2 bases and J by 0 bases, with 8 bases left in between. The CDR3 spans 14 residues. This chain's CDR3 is CASSLIASSYEQYF. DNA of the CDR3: TGTGCCAGCAGCTTAATAGCCAGCTCCTACGAGCAGTACTTC.

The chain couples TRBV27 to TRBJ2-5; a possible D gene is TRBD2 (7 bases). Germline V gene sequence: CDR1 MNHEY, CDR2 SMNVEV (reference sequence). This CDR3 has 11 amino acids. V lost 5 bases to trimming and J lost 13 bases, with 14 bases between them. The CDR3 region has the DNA TGTGCCAGCAGTGGAGGGGGGGAGTGGTACTTC. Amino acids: CASSGGGEWYF.

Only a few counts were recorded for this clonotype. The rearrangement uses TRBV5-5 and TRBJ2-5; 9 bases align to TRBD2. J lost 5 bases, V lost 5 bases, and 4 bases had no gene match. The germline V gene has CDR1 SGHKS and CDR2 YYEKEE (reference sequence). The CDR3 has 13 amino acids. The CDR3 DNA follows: TGTGCCAGCAGGCGGACTAGCGAGGAGACCCAGTACTTC. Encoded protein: CASRRTSEETQYF. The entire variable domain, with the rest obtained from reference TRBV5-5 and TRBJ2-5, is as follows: DAGVTQSPTHLIKTRGQQVTLRCSPISGHKSVSWYQQVLGQGPQFIFQYYEKEERGRGNFPDRFSARQFPNYSSELNVNALLLGDSALYLCASRRTSEETQYFGPGTRLLVL.

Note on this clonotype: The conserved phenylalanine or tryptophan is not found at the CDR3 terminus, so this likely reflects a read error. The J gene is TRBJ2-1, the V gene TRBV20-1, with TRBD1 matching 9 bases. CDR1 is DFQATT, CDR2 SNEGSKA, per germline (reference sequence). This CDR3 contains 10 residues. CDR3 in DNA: TGCAACACAGGGGGCGGTGAGCAGTTCGTC. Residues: CNTGGGEQFV.

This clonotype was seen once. The chain's CDR3 is CASGQGNSNQPQHF. CDR3 nucleotide sequence: TGTGCCAGCGGACAGGGGAATAGCAATCAGCCCCAGCATTTT. The V and J genes are TRBV28 and TRBJ1-5; 9 bases match TRBD1. Germline trimming cut 8 bases from V and 0 bases from J; bases unmatched to any gene: 2. Germline V CDR1 and CDR2: MDHEN, SYDVKM. The length of the CDR3 is 14 residues.

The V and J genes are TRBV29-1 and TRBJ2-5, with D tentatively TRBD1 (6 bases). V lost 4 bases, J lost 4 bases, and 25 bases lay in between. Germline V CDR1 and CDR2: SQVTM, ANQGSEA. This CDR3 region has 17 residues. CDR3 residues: CSVVGGSTWLVGETQYF. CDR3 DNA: TGCAGCGTTGTTGGGGGCTCAACATGGCTAGTCGGAGAGACCCAGTACTTC.

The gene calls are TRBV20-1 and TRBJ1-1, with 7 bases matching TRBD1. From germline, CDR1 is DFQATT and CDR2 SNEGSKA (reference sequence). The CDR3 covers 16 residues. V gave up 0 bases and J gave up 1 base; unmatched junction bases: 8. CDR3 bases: TGCAGTGCTAGAGATGGACGGACAGGAGAGAACACTGAAGCTTTCTTT. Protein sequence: CSARDGRTGENTEAFF.

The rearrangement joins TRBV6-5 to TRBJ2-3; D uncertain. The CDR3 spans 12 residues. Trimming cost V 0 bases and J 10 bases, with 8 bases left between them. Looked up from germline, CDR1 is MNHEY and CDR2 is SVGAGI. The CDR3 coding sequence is TGTGCCAGCAGTTACTCGACTGGGGCGCAGTATTTT. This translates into CASSYSTGAQYF.

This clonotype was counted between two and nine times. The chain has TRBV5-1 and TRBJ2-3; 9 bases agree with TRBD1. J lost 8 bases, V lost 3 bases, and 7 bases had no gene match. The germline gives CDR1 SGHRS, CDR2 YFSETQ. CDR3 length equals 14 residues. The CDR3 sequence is CASSYRDREGTQYF. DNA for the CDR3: TGCGCCAGCAGCTACCGGGACAGGGAAGGTACGCAGTATTTT.

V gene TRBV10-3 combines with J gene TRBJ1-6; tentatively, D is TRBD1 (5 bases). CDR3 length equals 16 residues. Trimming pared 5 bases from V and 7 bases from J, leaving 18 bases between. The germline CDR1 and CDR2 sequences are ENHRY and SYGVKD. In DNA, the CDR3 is TGTGCCATCAGTCAACCTCTCAGGGATCGGAATTCACCCCTCCACTTT. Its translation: CAISQPLRDRNSPLHF.

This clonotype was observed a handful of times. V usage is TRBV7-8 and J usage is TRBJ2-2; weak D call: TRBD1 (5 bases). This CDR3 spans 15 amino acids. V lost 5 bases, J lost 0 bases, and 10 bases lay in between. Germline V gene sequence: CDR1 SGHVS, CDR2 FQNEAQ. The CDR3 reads CASSRGHPNTGELFF. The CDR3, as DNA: TGTGCCAGCAGCCGTGGACACCCGAACACCGGGGAGCTGTTTTTT.

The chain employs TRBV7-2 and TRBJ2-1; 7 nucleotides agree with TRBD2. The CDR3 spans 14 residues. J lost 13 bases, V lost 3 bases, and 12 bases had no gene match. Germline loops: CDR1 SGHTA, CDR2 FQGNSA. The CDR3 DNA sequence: TGTGCCAGCAGCTTGCGTGCTGGGAGGGAGACCCAGTTCTTC. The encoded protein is CASSLRAGRETQFF.

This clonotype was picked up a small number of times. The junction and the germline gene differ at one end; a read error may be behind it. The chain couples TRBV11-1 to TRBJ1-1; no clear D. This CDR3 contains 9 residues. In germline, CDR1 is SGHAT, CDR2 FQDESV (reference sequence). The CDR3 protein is CTSTLGAFF. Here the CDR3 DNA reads TGTACCAGCACACTCGGGGCTTTCTTT.

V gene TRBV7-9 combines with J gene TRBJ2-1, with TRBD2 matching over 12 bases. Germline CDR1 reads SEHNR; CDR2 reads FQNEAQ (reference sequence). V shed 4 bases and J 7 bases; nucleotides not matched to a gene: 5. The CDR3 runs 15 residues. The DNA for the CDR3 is TGTGCCAGCAGCTGGACTAGCGGGAAGCTTAATGAGCAGTTCTTC. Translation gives CASSWTSGKLNEQFF.